Shown below are 20 T cell receptor beta chains from a single sample sequenced in a study of blood T cells in healthy people across ages. With a J-beta primer mix and a sample-barcoded 5' primer, a second PCR ran roughly 7 to 11 cycles. TCRdb independently ran MiXCR on the 5' RACE reads; one entry per CDR3 protein. The sample contains 1.5 million to 2 million distinct CDR3 sequences, about 30% of which appear only once. The sample taken for sequencing was blood. The receptors stem from a woman in her twenties or thirties in good health.

This clonotype was detected many times. This chain uses TRBV20-1 with TRBJ2-3; tentatively, D is TRBD2 (6 bases). Germline-derived CDR1 and CDR2 are DFQATT and SNEGSKA (reference sequence). This CDR3 spans 14 amino acids. V lost 5 bases and J 1 base, leaving 13 bases between the germline ends. CDR3: CSAPSWGGTDTQYF. As DNA, the CDR3 is TGCAGTGCTCCCTCCTGGGGGGGCACAGATACGCAGTATTTT.

This clonotype is a singleton in its sample. A read error may be the cause here, since a much bigger clone is one base away. The gene calls are TRBV5-6 and TRBJ1-2; D gene ambiguous. Germline CDR1 reads SGHDT; CDR2 reads YYEEEE. The CDR3 is made up of 13 amino acids. DNA of the CDR3: TGTGTCAGCAGCTTGAGTGGGCACTATGGCTACACCTTC. This sequence encodes CVSSLSGHYGYTF.

There are a few counts of this clonotype. This chain uses TRBV6-1 with TRBJ1-5, with D perhaps matching TRBD1 (5 bases). The ends were cut back, 10 bases at V and 5 bases at J, with 15 bases in the middle. The CDR3 extends over 13 amino acids. Germline loops: CDR1 MNHNS, CDR2 SASEGT. The CDR3 DNA is TGTGCCATATCGGTCGGGGACCATCAGCCCCAGCATTTT. It is translated as CAISVGDHQPQHF.

This chain connects TRBV27 to TRBJ2-7; 9 bases map to TRBD2. The CDR3 is made up of 15 amino acids. The trim removed 3 bases at V and 2 bases at J, leaving 5 bases unmatched. Germline V lookup: CDR1 MNHEY, CDR2 SMNVEV (reference sequence). The CDR3 coding sequence is TGTGCCAGCAGTTTGTCCCTAGCGGGAACCTACGAGCAGTACTTC. Its translation: CASSLSLAGTYEQYF.

The rearrangement uses TRBV4-1 and TRBJ1-1; D unclear. With 2 bases removed from V and 5 bases from J, the gap between germline ends came to 27 bases. From germline, CDR1 is MGHRA and CDR2 YSYEKL. CDR3 size: 19 residues. The CDR3 nucleotides read TGCGCCAGCAGCCAACACCAAGTACCCCGGATGGCCGGCGGGACTGAAGCTTTCTTT. This sequence encodes CASSQHQVPRMAGGTEAFF.

This clonotype was counted between two and nine times. This sequence joins TRBV28 and TRBJ1-6; 7 bases line up with TRBD1. The CDR3 consists of 17 residues. Per the germline V gene, CDR1 is MDHEN and CDR2 is SYDVKM. With 5 bases clipped from V and 7 bases from J, the junction kept 14 bases outside the gene matches. The CDR3 region is CASSPSLPDRDNSPLHF. CDR3 coding DNA: TGTGCCAGCAGTCCATCCCTCCCTGACAGGGACAATTCACCCCTCCACTTT. The full variable domain, its missing parts supplied by reference TRBV28 and TRBJ1-6, is DVKVTQSSRYLVKRTGEKVFLECVQDMDHENMFWYRQDPGLGLRLIYFSYDVKMKEKGDIPEGYSVSREKKERFSLILESASTNQTSMYLCASSPSLPDRDNSPLHFGNGTRLTVT.

The chain employs TRBV9 and TRBJ2-1; TRBD2 matches at 14 bases. Germline trimming cut 3 bases from V and 0 bases from J; bases unmatched to any gene: 5. Germline CDR1 reads SGDLS; CDR2 reads YYNGEE. CDR3 length: 18 amino acids. For the CDR3, the DNA is TGTGCCAGCAGCGGGAGGGGGACTAGCGGGAGCTCCTACAATGAGCAGTTCTTC. It translates to CASSGRGTSGSSYNEQFF.

This rearrangement joins TRBV29-1 to TRBJ1-1; D is unclear. The germline CDR1 and CDR2 sequences are SQVTM and ANQGSEA. The CDR3 sequence is 12 residues long. V dropped 7 bases and J dropped 0 bases, with 9 bases sitting between them. CDR3 loop: CSATAMNTEAFF. The CDR3 DNA reads as TGCAGCGCCACCGCTATGAACACTGAAGCTTTCTTT.

This clonotype was seen more than once but under ten times. The chain uses TRBV9 and TRBJ1-1, with D possibly TRBD1 on 5 matching bases. The V gene's germline CDR1 is SGDLS and CDR2 YYNGEE. This CDR3 spans 14 amino acids. The ends were cut back, 3 bases at V and 1 base at J, with 10 bases in the middle. CDR3 loop: CASSGDGWNTEAFF. CDR3 sequence (DNA): TGTGCCAGCAGCGGGGACGGATGGAACACTGAAGCTTTCTTT.

This clonotype has a handful of counts. This may be a read error: a much more frequent sequence differs by one nucleotide. The chain is built from TRBV7-9 and TRBJ1-2; the D gene is possibly TRBD1 (5 bases). The CDR3 is 11 residues long. Germline assignment: CDR1 SEHNR and CDR2 FQNEAQ (reference sequence). CDR3 region: CTSSSEGGYTF. The CDR3 DNA reads as TGTACCAGCAGTTCGGAGGGGGGCTACACCTTC.

The J gene is TRBJ2-3, the V gene TRBV5-5; the D gene is possibly TRBD2 (6 bases). V was pared by 7 bases and J by 4 bases, with 19 bases between. The CDR3 runs 15 residues. Germline CDR1 is SGHKS and CDR2 is YYEKEE (reference sequence). The CDR3 reads CASSPGSGSSDTQYF. In nucleotides, the CDR3 is TGTGCCAGCTCGCCGGGGAGCGGGTCCTCAGATACGCAGTATTTT.

This clonotype was recorded many times. This chain links TRBV20-1 with TRBJ2-7; D is perhaps TRBD1 or TRBD2 (7 bases each). CDR1 is DFQATT and CDR2 is SNEGSKA in the germline V gene (reference sequence). The CDR3 is made up of 13 amino acids. V was clipped by 6 bases and J by 2 bases, with 14 bases between them. In DNA, the CDR3 is TGCAGTGCGGCAGGGGGAGGGCCCTACGAGCAGTACTTC. This codes for CSAAGGGPYEQYF.

This rearrangement joins TRBV18 to TRBJ2-5; D may correspond to TRBD1 or TRBD2 (5 bases each). The J call could be wrong; TRBJ2-7 is a better fit for the DNA end. CDR1 and CDR2 (germline): KGHSH, LQKENI. This CDR3 has 15 amino acids. Here the CDR3 reads CASSPGTHLSYEQYF. The CDR3 bases are TGTGCCAGCTCACCCGGGACCCACCTCAGCTACGAGCAGTACTTC.

With regard to this clonotype: A single base separates this from a much larger clone, so it may be a read error. This chain connects TRBV7-2 to TRBJ2-3; 7 bases line up with TRBD2. CDR3 size: 16 residues. The germline gives CDR1 SGHTA, CDR2 FQGNSA. The CDR3 here is CASGAPGGTSTDMQYF. DNA of the CDR3: TGTGCCAGCGGGGCACCGGGGGGAACTAGCACAGATATGCAGTATTTT.

This clonotype appeared many times. The chain links TRBV6-5 to TRBJ2-5; possibly TRBD2 for D (5 bases). The CDR3 runs 14 residues. CDR1 MNHEY and CDR2 SVGAGI come from the germline V gene. V lost 5 bases and J 1 base, leaving 11 bases between the germline ends. The chain's CDR3 is CASSPRETQETQYF. CDR3 coding DNA: TGTGCCAGCAGTCCGAGGGAGACCCAAGAGACCCAGTACTTC.

The V gene is TRBV5-1, the J gene TRBJ2-3; 9 nucleotides match TRBD2. The CDR3 runs 17 residues. V lost 2 bases, J lost 0 bases, and 7 bases stayed unmatched. Germline lookup yields CDR1 SGHRS and CDR2 YFSETQ. CDR3 amino acids: CASSLYVAGASTDTQYF. DNA for the CDR3: TGCGCCAGCAGCTTATATGTAGCGGGGGCTAGCACAGATACGCAGTATTTT.

The table lists this clonotype with many counts. This sequence joins TRBV7-9 and TRBJ2-5; D is uncertain. Germline V gene sequence: CDR1 SEHNR, CDR2 FQNEAQ (reference sequence). The CDR3 runs 13 residues. Trimming pared 5 bases from V and 5 bases from J, leaving 12 bases between. The CDR3 region is CASSPTDRETQYF. The CDR3 bases are TGTGCCAGCAGCCCCACCGACCGGGAGACCCAGTACTTC.

The V call is TRBV7-2, the J call TRBJ2-5; D uncertain. V shed 1 base and J shed 5 bases, with 11 bases lying between them. CDR1 and CDR2 from the germline V gene are SGHTA and FQGNSA. This CDR3 comprises 14 residues. The CDR3 nucleotides read TGTGCCAGCAGCTTAGGCCTGTTGATGGAGACCCAGTACTTC. Protein product: CASSLGLLMETQYF.

Worth noting for this clonotype: This may be a read error: a much more frequent sequence differs by one nucleotide. This sequence joins TRBV30 and TRBJ2-7; 8 bases align to TRBD2. The CDR3 loop spans 15 amino acids. The junction had 12 bases not matched to a gene; V was cut back by 4 bases and J by 4 bases. The germline gives CDR1 GTSNPN, CDR2 SVGIG (reference sequence). CDR3 in amino acids: CAWNRTNGGAYEQYF. CDR3 bases: TGTGCCTGGAATAGGACTAACGGGGGGGCTTACGAGCAGTACTTC.

The genes are TRBV28 and TRBJ2-7; perhaps D is TRBD1 or TRBD2 (5 bases each). Germline assignment: CDR1 MDHEN and CDR2 SYDVKM. The CDR3 is 15 amino acids. V shed 8 bases and J shed 0 bases, with 17 bases lying between them. The DNA of the CDR3 is TGTGCCAGCGGCTGGGCCGGGACGCCCTCCTACGAGCAGTACTTC. Translated: CASGWAGTPSYEQYF.